The 27 T cell receptor beta chains below were found in one sample sequenced in a study of cytomegalovirus exposure and HLA in healthy donors. With 60 Vbeta and 13 Jbeta primers, the PCR was carried out. Method: immunoSEQ multiplex PCR; TCRdb's copy keeps in-frame clones and lacks some. The sample includes around 100,000 clones, under 80% of them seen just once. Sequences were obtained from PBMCs. These receptors all come from a young woman in good health and CMV-seropositive.

J is TRBJ1-5 and V is TRBV2; D call uncertain. The CDR3 covers 15 residues. Germline CDR1 reads SNHLY; CDR2 reads FYNNEI. Trimming cost V 1 base and J 2 bases, with 9 bases left between them. CDR3 loop: CASSEGAVGNQPQHF. Written as DNA, the CDR3 is TGTGCCAGCAGTGAAGGAGCGGTGGGCAATCAGCCCCAGCATTTT.

The CDR3 protein is CASRAGQGHQEQYF. Written as DNA, the CDR3 is TGTGCCAGTAGAGCGGGACAGGGTCATCAAGAGCAGTACTTC. The V call is TRBV19, the J call TRBJ2-7; 9 bases are shared with TRBD1. In germline, CDR1 is LNHDA, CDR2 SQIVND (reference sequence). The CDR3 has 14 residues. J gave up 7 bases and V 6 bases, and 10 bases lay outside the gene matches.

V usage is TRBV9 and J usage is TRBJ2-3; D is ambiguous. This CDR3 region has 14 residues. Germline CDR1 SGDLS, CDR2 YYNGEE. V gave up 4 bases and J gave up 4 bases, with 13 bases separating them. The CDR3 DNA reads as TGTGCCAGCAGCCTTAGCCTTCTCGCAGATACGCAGTATTTT. This translates into CASSLSLLADTQYF. The full variable domain, rest sourced from reference TRBV9 and TRBJ2-3, is DSGVTQTPKHLITATGQRVTLRCSPRSGDLSVYWYQQSLDQGLQFLIQYYNGEERAKGNILERFSAQQFPDLHSELNLSSLELGDSALYFCASSLSLLADTQYFGPGTRLTVL.

The rearrangement uses TRBV7-9 and TRBJ2-7; no firm D call. Trimming stripped 5 bases from V and 3 bases from J, with 11 bases between. The CDR3 extends over 13 amino acids. CDR1 and CDR2 from the germline V gene are SEHNR and FQNEAQ (reference sequence). The CDR3 loop is CASSAGPNYEQYF. CDR3 sequence (DNA): TGTGCCAGCAGCGCAGGTCCTAACTACGAGCAGTACTTC.

The rearrangement joins TRBV5-1 to TRBJ1-3; D remains ambiguous. The CDR3 has 14 residues. V dropped 2 bases and J dropped 7 bases, with 13 bases sitting between them. Looked up from germline, CDR1 is SGHRS and CDR2 is YFSETQ. Written as DNA, the CDR3 is TGCGCCAGCAGCTTTGCGGGCCTAGGCAACACCATATATTTT. It codes for CASSFAGLGNTIYF.

The rearrangement uses TRBV9 and TRBJ2-7; D gene ambiguous. This CDR3 has 14 residues. CDR1 SGDLS and CDR2 YYNGEE come from the germline V gene. V was clipped by 4 bases and J by 4 bases, with 15 bases between them. CDR3 sequence: CASSPRSGEYEQYF. CDR3 coding DNA: TGTGCCAGCAGCCCCCGGTCCGGAGAATACGAGCAGTACTTC.

The chain carries TRBV7-9 and TRBJ1-5, with a weak D call TRBD1 (6 bases). Germline CDR1 is SEHNR and CDR2 is FQNEAQ (reference sequence). Trimming pared 5 bases from V and 4 bases from J, leaving 15 bases between. The CDR3 covers 15 residues. CDR3 sequence: CASSPTGSSNQPQHF. The CDR3 region has the DNA TGTGCCAGCAGCCCAACAGGGAGCTCGAATCAGCCCCAGCATTTT.

V and J are TRBV10-3 and TRBJ1-1; TRBD1 agrees at 7 bases. The CDR3 loop spans 15 amino acids. The germline V gene encodes CDR1 ENHRY and CDR2 SYGVKD. Trimming at V came to 4 bases and at J to 4 bases, leaving 9 bases not matched to a gene. CDR3 sequence (DNA): TGTGCCATCAGTGCTAGACAGGGAAAAAGCACTGAAGCTTTCTTT. Translation gives CAISARQGKSTEAFF.

The chain employs TRBV25-1 and TRBJ1-2; no definite D call. This CDR3 comprises 15 residues. From germline, CDR1 is MGHDK and CDR2 SYGVNS. Trimming took off 4 bases at V and 0 bases at J, with 12 bases between the two ends. The CDR3 DNA reads TGTGCCAGCAGTGGTCACAGCAATGCTAACTATGGCTACACCTTC. It encodes CASSGHSNANYGYTF.

The V call is TRBV7-9, the J call TRBJ2-2, with TRBD1 matching 7 bases. With 5 bases clipped from V and 5 bases from J, the junction kept 5 bases outside the gene matches. The CDR3 is 14 residues long. Germline V gene lookup returns CDR1 SEHNR and CDR2 FQNEAQ (reference sequence). CDR3 amino acids: CASSHRDSTGELFF. CDR3 nucleotides: TGTGCCAGCAGCCACCGGGACAGTACCGGGGAGCTGTTTTTT.

This clone was recorded only once. The rearrangement uses TRBV27 and TRBJ2-5; D unclear. The CDR3 covers 14 residues. V was clipped by 3 bases and J by 2 bases, with 10 bases between them. The germline V gene has CDR1 MNHEY and CDR2 SMNVEV (reference sequence). This chain's CDR3 is CASSFLAAQETQYF. The CDR3 region has the DNA TGTGCCAGCAGTTTCTTGGCGGCTCAAGAGACCCAGTACTTC.

This clone was counted a few times. The chain uses TRBV11-2 and TRBJ1-5, with 8 bases that match TRBD1. Per germline, CDR1 SGHAT and CDR2 FQNNGV. CDR3 size: 16 residues. V lost 5 bases, J lost 7 bases, and 13 bases stayed unmatched. The CDR3 DNA reads TGTGCCAGCAGCCTTACAGGGGGGGACACCCGACAGCCCCAGCATTTT. This codes for CASSLTGGDTRQPQHF.

The chain carries TRBV27 and TRBJ2-1, with a tentative D call TRBD2 (6 bases). V lost 6 bases and J 6 bases, leaving 21 bases between the germline ends. This CDR3 spans 16 amino acids. CDR1 and CDR2 (germline): MNHEY, SMNVEV (reference sequence). CDR3 in amino acids: CASSQTAMGGINEQFF. The CDR3 DNA sequence: TGTGCCAGCAGCCAAACAGCAATGGGAGGAATCAATGAGCAGTTCTTC.

This sequence joins TRBV16 and TRBJ1-3, with TRBD1 as a possible D gene (5 bases). This CDR3 has 17 residues. Trimming left V 3 bases short and J 3 bases short, with 18 bases between. The germline V gene has CDR1 KGHSY and CDR2 FQNENV. The CDR3 reads CASSHRQLGNLGNTIYF. The CDR3 DNA reads as TGTGCCAGCAGCCATCGACAGTTGGGAAATCTTGGAAACACCATATATTTT.

The chain combines TRBV6-6 with TRBJ2-7, with a possible D match to TRBD2 (5 bases). The CDR3 contains 15 residues. V lost 6 bases to trimming and J lost 2 bases, with 17 bases between them. Germline V lookup: CDR1 MNHNY, CDR2 SVGAGI (reference sequence). The CDR3 here is CASRRALAGAYEQYF. The DNA for the CDR3 is TGTGCCAGCAGAAGAGCGCTAGCCGGGGCCTACGAGCAGTACTTC.

J is TRBJ2-1 and V is TRBV5-1; 9 bases match TRBD1. The CDR3 extends over 16 amino acids. CDR1 is SGHRS and CDR2 is YFSETQ in the germline V gene. V gave up 0 bases and J gave up 6 bases; unmatched junction bases: 7. The CDR3 sequence is CASSLAPGQGLNEQFF. The CDR3 region has the DNA TGCGCCAGCAGCTTGGCACCGGGACAGGGACTCAATGAGCAGTTCTTC.

The chain uses TRBV5-4 and TRBJ2-7, with 11 bases matching TRBD2. The germline CDR1 and CDR2 sequences are SGHNT and YYREEE (reference sequence). V trimming: 0 bases; J trimming: 0 bases; junction bases outside the gene matches: 2. The CDR3 consists of 16 residues. This CDR3 reads CASSLVLAGGSYEQYF. CDR3 bases: TGTGCCAGCAGCTTGGTTCTAGCGGGAGGCTCCTACGAGCAGTACTTC.

The chain combines TRBV27 with TRBJ2-7; maybe TRBD1 (5 bases). The CDR3 length is 14 residues. V was shortened by 0 bases and J by 9 bases, with 15 bases between the two germline ends. Per the germline V gene, CDR1 is MNHEY and CDR2 is SMNVEV (reference sequence). CDR3 in amino acids: CASSLSGLRVRQYF. The CDR3, as DNA: TGTGCCAGCAGTTTATCGGGCCTCAGGGTACGGCAGTACTTC.

The chain is built from TRBV6-1 and TRBJ2-7, with 9 nucleotides matching TRBD1. The CDR3 runs to 14 residues. V was pared by 6 bases and J by 2 bases, with 5 bases of the junction left unmatched. Germline V gene lookup returns CDR1 MNHNS and CDR2 SASEGT. The CDR3 here is CASRKQGAPYEQYF. The CDR3, as DNA: TGTGCCAGCAGGAAACAGGGGGCCCCCTACGAGCAGTACTTC.

V usage is TRBV5-1 and J usage is TRBJ1-1; D is perhaps TRBD1 (5 bases). The length of the CDR3 is 14 residues. V lost 5 bases, J lost 1 base, and 12 bases lay in between. Germline V CDR1 and CDR2: SGHRS, YFSETQ. The CDR3 nucleotides read TGCGCCAGCAGTCGGGCAGGGTCGAACACTGAAGCTTTCTTT. Translating gives CASSRAGSNTEAFF. The full variable domain, completed using reference TRBV5-1 and TRBJ1-1, is KAGVTQTPRYLIKTRGQQVTLSCSPISGHRSVSWYQQTPGQGLQFLFEYFSETQRNKGNFPGRFSGRQFSNSRSEMNVSTLELGDSALYLCASSRAGSNTEAFFGQGTRLTVV.

The gene calls are TRBV6-5 and TRBJ1-2; tentatively, D is TRBD1 (6 bases). V was cut by 8 bases and J by 3 bases, with 13 bases left in between. From germline, CDR1 is MNHEY and CDR2 SVGAGI. This CDR3 is built from 13 residues. CDR3 DNA: TGTGCCAGCCATCTCGGGGGGCACTATGGCTACACCTTC. Its protein product is CASHLGGHYGYTF.

This clone showed up just once. The chain joins TRBV5-1 to TRBJ1-4, with TRBD1 matching 8 bases. Trimming cost V 5 bases and J 7 bases; bases outside gene matches: 7. The CDR3 covers 14 residues. Germline V CDR1 and CDR2: SGHRS, YFSETQ. The chain's CDR3 is CASSLGQGGEKLFF. CDR3 nucleotide sequence: TGCGCCAGCAGTCTCGGACAGGGAGGTGAAAAACTGTTTTTT.

The chain links TRBV28 to TRBJ1-5; no clear D. The CDR3 is made up of 17 amino acids. The germline V and J ends were trimmed by 6 bases and 0 bases, with 18 bases remaining between them. Germline V CDR1 and CDR2: MDHEN, SYDVKM. CDR3 in DNA: TGTGCCAGCAGCAACCCCCCAGAAATTAATAGCAATCAGCCCCAGCATTTT. Translated: CASSNPPEINSNQPQHF.

This clone occurred a few times. This chain uses TRBV2 with TRBJ1-5; TRBD1 matches at 10 bases. J gave up 9 bases and V 3 bases, and 8 bases lay outside the gene matches. This CDR3 region has 15 residues. Germline assignment: CDR1 SNHLY and CDR2 FYNNEI. The CDR3 sequence is CASSEADRGIGPQHF. In DNA, the CDR3 is TGTGCCAGCAGTGAGGCGGACAGGGGGATAGGGCCCCAGCATTTT.

This rearrangement joins TRBV27 to TRBJ1-2, with TRBD1 matching 9 bases. Germline V gene data show CDR1 as MNHEY and CDR2 as SMNVEV (reference sequence). This CDR3 comprises 15 residues. Germline trimming cut 8 bases from V and 6 bases from J; bases unmatched to any gene: 13. The CDR3 region is CASRSGTGRSHGYTF. CDR3 bases: TGTGCCAGCCGATCCGGGACAGGGAGATCTCATGGCTACACCTTC.

This chain links TRBV5-6 with TRBJ2-1; 9 bases are a match to TRBD2. The CDR3 spans 16 residues. Per germline, CDR1 SGHDT and CDR2 YYEEEE. The V gene end was trimmed by 0 bases and the J gene end by 5 bases; junction bases not matched to a gene: 6. CDR3 sequence reads: CASSLAGLALHNEQFF. The CDR3 DNA reads as TGTGCCAGCAGCTTGGCTGGACTAGCGTTACACAATGAGCAGTTCTTC.

A single count supports this clone. CDR3 residues: CSVVWSGRGYNEQFF. In DNA, the CDR3 is TGCAGCGTTGTTTGGTCTGGCAGGGGCTACAATGAGCAGTTCTTC. V is TRBV29-1 and J is TRBJ2-1; D might be TRBD1 (6 bases). CDR3 length: 15 residues. Germline assignment: CDR1 SQVTM and CDR2 ANQGSEA. V lost 4 bases and J lost 3, with 16 bases in between.